The 12 T cell receptor beta chains reported below all come from one sample, sequenced in a study of cytomegalovirus exposure and HLA in healthy donors (dated by TCRdb to the late 2010s). The method was the immunoSEQ multiplex PCR assay. The multiplex PCR relied on a mix of 60 forward primers for TCR Vbeta segments and 13 reverse primers for TCR Jbeta segments. The table was pulled from immuneACCESS by TCRdb, which kept in-frame rearrangements only. Such tables lose some clones; where checked, under half of the loss comes from unresolved V genes, and the rest has no known cause. The sample profile shows roughly 43,000 clones; about 60% of them were found once. In total, the top ten clones hold more than 8.5% of the sample. Sequenced: PBMCs. The origin of the receptors is a human donor in good health.

This clone has only a few counts. The J gene is TRBJ1-3, the V gene TRBV18; weak D call: TRBD1 (5 bases). The V end lost 4 bases, the J end lost 0 bases, and 13 bases lay between the germline ends. Germline CDR1 reads KGHSH; CDR2 reads LQKENI. The CDR3 sequence is 16 residues long. CDR3 bases: TGTGCCAGCTCACAGGGGCAGACTTTCTCTGGAAACACCATATATTTT. It yields the protein CASSQGQTFSGNTIYF. Using reference TRBV18 and TRBJ1-3 for the parts outside the CDR3, the full variable domain is NAGVMQNPRHLVRRRGQEARLRCSPMKGHSHVYWYRQLPEEGLKFMVYLQKENIIDESGMPKERFSAEFPKEGPSILRIQQVVRGDSAAYFCASSQGQTFSGNTIYFGEGSWLTVV.

J is TRBJ1-2 and V is TRBV5-4, with TRBD1 matching over 7 bases. This CDR3 is 16 amino acids long. The V gene's germline CDR1 is SGHNT and CDR2 YYREEE (reference sequence). V shed 4 bases and J 2 bases; nucleotides not matched to a gene: 11. This CDR3 reads CASSDTRQGHNYGYTF. DNA of the CDR3: TGTGCCAGCAGCGATACACGACAGGGCCACAACTATGGCTACACCTTC.

This clone occurred a few times. This chain joins TRBV5-1 and TRBJ1-3; D not certain. Germline V gene sequence: CDR1 SGHRS, CDR2 YFSETQ. V was pared by 4 bases and J by 0 bases, with 8 bases between. This CDR3 has 14 amino acids. The CDR3 sequence: CASSQQASGNTIYF. The CDR3 DNA reads as TGCGCCAGCAGCCAGCAGGCCTCTGGAAACACCATATATTTT.

The chain carries TRBV5-1 and TRBJ2-7; D perhaps matches TRBD2 (6 bases). CDR3 size: 13 residues. V lost 3 bases and J lost 5, with 12 bases in between. Germline V gene data show CDR1 as SGHRS and CDR2 as YFSETQ. The DNA for the CDR3 is TGCGCCAGCAGCTCGGAGGCGGGGAACGAGCAGTACTTC. Residues: CASSSEAGNEQYF.

The chain recombines TRBV19 with TRBJ2-7; possibly TRBD2 for D (6 bases). This CDR3 contains 14 residues. CDR1 and CDR2 from the germline V gene are LNHDA and SQIVND (reference sequence). Trimming shortened V by 4 bases and J by 2 bases, and 12 bases separated the two germline ends. The CDR3 nucleotides are TGTGCCAGTAGTACCAACGGGGGAGCCTACGAGCAGTACTTC. It yields the protein CASSTNGGAYEQYF.

The chain joins TRBV5-8 to TRBJ1-1; 8 nucleotides line up with TRBD1. Germline V gives CDR1 SGHTS, CDR2 YDEGEE. This CDR3 is 13 amino acids long. Trimming removed 5 bases from V and 7 bases from J; junction bases left unmatched: 7. CDR3 region: CASRKTGVNEAFF. The CDR3 region has the DNA TGTGCCAGCAGAAAGACAGGGGTTAATGAAGCTTTCTTT.

This clone occurred a few times. The chain recombines TRBV6-1 with TRBJ2-7, with D uncertain. The CDR3 is 15 amino acids. Germline loops: CDR1 MNHNS, CDR2 SASEGT. V was shortened by 2 bases and J by 1 base, with 12 bases between the two germline ends. In DNA form, the CDR3 reads TGTGCCAGCAGTGAATTGCGGATAGATTCCTACGAGCAGTACTTC. Protein product: CASSELRIDSYEQYF.

Of note for this clone: One junction end disagrees with the germline gene, perhaps due to a read error. Other DNA sequences in the sample encode the same CDR3. This chain uses TRBV30 with TRBJ1-5; TRBD1 matches at 7 bases. The CDR3 is 13 amino acids. The V gene's germline CDR1 is GTSNPN and CDR2 SVGIG (reference sequence). CDR3 coding DNA: TGTGCCTGGAGTGTAGACAGGGATCAACCCCAGCATTTT. It yields the protein CAWSVDRDQPQHF.

V is TRBV29-1 and J is TRBJ1-1; D gene ambiguous. V lost 4 bases and J lost 9, with 18 bases in between. The CDR3 runs 13 residues. Germline values: CDR1 SQVTM, CDR2 ANQGSEA. The CDR3: CSVVLGVSVKAFF. CDR3 bases: TGCAGCGTTGTTCTCGGGGTATCGGTAAAAGCTTTCTTT.

The chain has TRBV19 and TRBJ1-1; D perhaps matches TRBD1 (5 bases). The CDR3 is 12 residues long. Germline loops: CDR1 LNHDA, CDR2 SQIVND (reference sequence). Trimming left V 7 bases short and J 3 bases short, with 9 bases between. The CDR3 DNA reads TGTGCCAGTATGTCAGGGTACACTGAAGCTTTCTTT. Amino acid sequence: CASMSGYTEAFF. Full variable domain (outside the CDR3, taken from reference TRBV19 and TRBJ1-1): DGGITQSPKYLFRKEGQNVTLSCEQNLNHDAMYWYRQDPGQGLRLIYYSQIVNDFQKGDIAEGYSVSREKKESFPLTVTSAQKNPTAFYLCASMSGYTEAFFGQGTRLTVV.

The chain is built from TRBV2 and TRBJ2-1; 9 nucleotides agree with TRBD2. Looked up from germline, CDR1 is SNHLY and CDR2 is FYNNEI. The CDR3 is made up of 14 amino acids. Trimming cost V 7 bases and J 4 bases; bases outside gene matches: 5. CDR3 in amino acids: CASTGTSQYNEQFF. Here the CDR3 DNA reads TGTGCCAGCACAGGGACTAGCCAATACAATGAGCAGTTCTTC.

The V call is TRBV13, the J call TRBJ2-7, with TRBD2 matching over 10 bases. Losses at the gene ends were 6 bases for V and 1 base for J; bases not matched to a gene: 6. The CDR3 totals 15 residues. Germline V lookup: CDR1 PRHDT, CDR2 FYEKMQ (reference sequence). The CDR3 is CASRRSGGDSYEQYF. The DNA of the CDR3 is TGTGCCAGCAGAAGAAGCGGGGGGGATTCCTACGAGCAGTACTTC.